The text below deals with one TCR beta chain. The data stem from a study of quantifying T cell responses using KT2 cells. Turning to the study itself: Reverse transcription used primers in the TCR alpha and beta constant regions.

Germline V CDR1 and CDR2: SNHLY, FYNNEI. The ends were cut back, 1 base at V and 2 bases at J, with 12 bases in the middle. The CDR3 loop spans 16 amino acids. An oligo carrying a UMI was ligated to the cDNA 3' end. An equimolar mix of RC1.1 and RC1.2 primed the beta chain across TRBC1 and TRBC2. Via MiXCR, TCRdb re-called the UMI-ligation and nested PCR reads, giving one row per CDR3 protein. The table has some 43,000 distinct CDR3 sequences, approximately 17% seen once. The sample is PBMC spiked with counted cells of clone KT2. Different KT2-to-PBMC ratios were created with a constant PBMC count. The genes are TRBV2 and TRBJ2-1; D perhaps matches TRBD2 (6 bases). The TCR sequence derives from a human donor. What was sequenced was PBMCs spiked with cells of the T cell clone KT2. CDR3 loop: CASSEERWTTYNEQFF. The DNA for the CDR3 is TGTGCCAGCAGTGAAGAGCGGTGGACTACCTACAATGAGCAGTTCTTC.